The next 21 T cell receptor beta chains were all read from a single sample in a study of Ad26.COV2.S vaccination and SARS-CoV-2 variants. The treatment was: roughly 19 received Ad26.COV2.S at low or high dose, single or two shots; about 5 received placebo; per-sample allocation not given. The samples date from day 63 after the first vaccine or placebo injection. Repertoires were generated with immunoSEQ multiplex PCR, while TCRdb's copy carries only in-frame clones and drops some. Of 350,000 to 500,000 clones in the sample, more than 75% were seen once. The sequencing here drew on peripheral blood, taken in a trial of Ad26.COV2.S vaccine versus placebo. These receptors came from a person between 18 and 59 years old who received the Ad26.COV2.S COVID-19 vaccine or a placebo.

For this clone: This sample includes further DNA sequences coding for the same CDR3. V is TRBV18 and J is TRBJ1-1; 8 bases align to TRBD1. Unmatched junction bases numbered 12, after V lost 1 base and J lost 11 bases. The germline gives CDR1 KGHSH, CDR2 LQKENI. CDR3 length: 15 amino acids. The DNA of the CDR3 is TGTGCCAGCTCACCACAAGGACAGGGAAGGGAGAAGGCTTTCTTT. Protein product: CASSPQGQGREKAFF.

The CDR3 DNA sequence: TGTGCCAGCGCCCTTCCTATGGGGCAAGAGACCCAGTACTTC. Residues: CASALPMGQETQYF. The rearrangement uses TRBV28 and TRBJ2-5, with D uncertain. CDR3 size: 14 residues. Trimming shortened V by 8 bases and J by 2 bases, and 15 bases separated the two germline ends. Germline V gives CDR1 MDHEN, CDR2 SYDVKM.

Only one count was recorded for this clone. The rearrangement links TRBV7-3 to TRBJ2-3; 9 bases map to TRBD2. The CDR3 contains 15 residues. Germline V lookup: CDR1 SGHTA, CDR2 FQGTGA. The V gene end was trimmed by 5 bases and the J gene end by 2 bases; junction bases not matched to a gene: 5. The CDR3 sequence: CASSLAGRDTDTQYF. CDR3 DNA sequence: TGTGCCAGCAGCCTAGCGGGGAGGGACACAGATACGCAGTATTTT.

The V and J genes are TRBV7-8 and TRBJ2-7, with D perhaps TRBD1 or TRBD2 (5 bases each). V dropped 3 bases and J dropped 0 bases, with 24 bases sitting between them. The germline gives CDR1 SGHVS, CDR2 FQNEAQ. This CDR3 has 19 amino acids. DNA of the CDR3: TGTGCCAGCAGCTTCTATAGGACGACGGGACCCACGAGCTCCTACGAGCAGTACTTC. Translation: CASSFYRTTGPTSSYEQYF.

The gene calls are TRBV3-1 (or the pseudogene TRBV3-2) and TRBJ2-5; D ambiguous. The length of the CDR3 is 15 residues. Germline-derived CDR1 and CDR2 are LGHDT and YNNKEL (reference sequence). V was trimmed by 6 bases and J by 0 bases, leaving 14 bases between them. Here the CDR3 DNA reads TGTGCCAGCAGTTCCGTCTCAGCGTACCAAGAGACCCAGTACTTC. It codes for CASSSVSAYQETQYF.

The CDR3 is CATSVADTNTGELFF. In DNA form, the CDR3 reads TGTGCCACCAGTGTTGCGGACACGAACACCGGGGAGCTGTTTTTT. V gene TRBV24-1 combines with J gene TRBJ2-2; TRBD1 is a possible D gene (5 bases). Deletions cut 5 bases from V and 0 bases from J, with 9 bases between. Germline-derived CDR1 and CDR2 are KGHDR and SFDVKD. This CDR3 spans 15 amino acids.

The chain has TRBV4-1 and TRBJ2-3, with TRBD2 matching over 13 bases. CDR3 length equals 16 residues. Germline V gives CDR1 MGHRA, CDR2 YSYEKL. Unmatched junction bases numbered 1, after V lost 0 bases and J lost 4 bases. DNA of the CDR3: TGCGCCAGCAGCCAAGAAACTAGCGGGGGGGCAGATACGCAGTATTTT. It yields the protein CASSQETSGGADTQYF.

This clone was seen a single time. The CDR3 sequence is CASSPQRAPETQYF. As DNA, the CDR3 is TGTGCCAGCAGCCCCCAGAGGGCCCCAGAGACCCAGTACTTC. The chain uses TRBV11-2 and TRBJ2-5, with D possibly being TRBD2 (5 bases). V gave up 5 bases and J gave up 4 bases, with 14 bases separating them. The germline V gene has CDR1 SGHAT and CDR2 FQNNGV. The CDR3 runs to 14 residues.

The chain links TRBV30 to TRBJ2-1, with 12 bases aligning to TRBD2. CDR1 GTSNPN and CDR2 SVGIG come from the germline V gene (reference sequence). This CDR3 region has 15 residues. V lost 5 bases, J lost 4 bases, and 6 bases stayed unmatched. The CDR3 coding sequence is TGTGCCTGGGGGGAAGGGACTAGCGGGTACAATGAGCAGTTCTTC. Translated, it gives CAWGEGTSGYNEQFF.

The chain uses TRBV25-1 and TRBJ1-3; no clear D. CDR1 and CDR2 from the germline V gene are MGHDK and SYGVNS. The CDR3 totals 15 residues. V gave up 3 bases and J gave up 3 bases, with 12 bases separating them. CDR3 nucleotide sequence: TGTGCCAGCAGTGAGCGGGCTTCGGTTGGAAACACCATATATTTT. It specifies CASSERASVGNTIYF. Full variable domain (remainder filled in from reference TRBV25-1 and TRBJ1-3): EADIYQTPRYLVIGTGKKITLECSQTMGHDKMYWYQQDPGMELHLIHYSYGVNSTEKGDLSSESTVSRIRTEHFPLTLESARPSHTSQYLCASSERASVGNTIYFGEGSWLTVV.

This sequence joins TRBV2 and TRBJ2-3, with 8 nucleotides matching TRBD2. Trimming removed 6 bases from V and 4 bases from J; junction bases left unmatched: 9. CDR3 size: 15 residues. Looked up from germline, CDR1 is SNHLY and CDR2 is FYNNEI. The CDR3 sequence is CASSGSGGPSDTQYF. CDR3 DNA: TGTGCCAGCAGCGGCAGCGGGGGCCCCTCAGATACGCAGTATTTT. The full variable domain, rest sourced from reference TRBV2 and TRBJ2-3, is EPEVTQTPSHQVTQMGQEVILRCVPISNHLYFYWYRQILGQKVEFLVSFYNNEISEKSEIFDDQFSVERPDGSNFTLKIRSTKLEDSAMYFCASSGSGGPSDTQYFGPGTRLTVL.

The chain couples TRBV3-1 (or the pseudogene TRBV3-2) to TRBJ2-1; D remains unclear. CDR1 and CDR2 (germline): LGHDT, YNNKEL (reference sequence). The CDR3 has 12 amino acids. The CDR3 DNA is TGTGCTCCAGCTACGACCAACAATGAGCAGTTCTTC. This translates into CAPATTNNEQFF.

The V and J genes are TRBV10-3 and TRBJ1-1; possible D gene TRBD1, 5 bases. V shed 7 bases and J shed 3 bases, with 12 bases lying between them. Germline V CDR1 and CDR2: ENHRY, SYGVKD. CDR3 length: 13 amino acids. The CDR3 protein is CAINGGRDTEAFF. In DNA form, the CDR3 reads TGTGCCATCAATGGGGGGAGGGACACTGAAGCTTTCTTT.

CDR3 residues: CASSIGGPGMVEQYF. The CDR3 nucleotides read TGTGCCAGTAGTATCGGAGGACCTGGGATGGTTGAGCAGTACTTC. This chain joins TRBV19 and TRBJ2-7; D is perhaps TRBD2 (5 bases). From germline, CDR1 is LNHDA and CDR2 SQIVND (reference sequence). V lost 3 bases, J lost 7 bases, and 19 bases lay in between. This CDR3 is built from 15 residues.

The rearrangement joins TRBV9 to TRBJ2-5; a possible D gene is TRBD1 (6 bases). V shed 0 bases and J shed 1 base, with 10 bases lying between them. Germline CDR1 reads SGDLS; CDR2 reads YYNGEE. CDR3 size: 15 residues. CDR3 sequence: CASSVAAGAQETQYF. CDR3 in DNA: TGTGCCAGCAGCGTAGCTGCAGGGGCCCAAGAGACCCAGTACTTC.

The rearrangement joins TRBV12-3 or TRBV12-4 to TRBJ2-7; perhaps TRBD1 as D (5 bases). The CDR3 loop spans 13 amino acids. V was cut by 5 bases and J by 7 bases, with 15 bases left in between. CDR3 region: CASSEQDLWEQYF. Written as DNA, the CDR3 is TGTGCCAGCAGTGAACAGGACCTCTGGGAGCAGTACTTC.

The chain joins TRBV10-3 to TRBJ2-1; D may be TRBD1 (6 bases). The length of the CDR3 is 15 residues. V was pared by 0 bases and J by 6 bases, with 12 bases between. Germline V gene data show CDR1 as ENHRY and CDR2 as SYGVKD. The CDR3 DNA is TGTGCCATCAGTGAGTCGATAGGGACAATCAATGAGCAGTTCTTC. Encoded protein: CAISESIGTINEQFF.

CDR3 loop: CASSPGQGGEQYF. The CDR3 nucleotides are TGTGCCAGCAGCCCGGGACAGGGCGGCGAGCAGTACTTC. The chain carries TRBV7-3 and TRBJ2-7, with 9 bases fitting TRBD1. J was trimmed by 6 bases and V by 5 bases; bases with no gene match: 5. Germline CDR1 is SGHTA and CDR2 is FQGTGA. The CDR3 runs to 13 residues.

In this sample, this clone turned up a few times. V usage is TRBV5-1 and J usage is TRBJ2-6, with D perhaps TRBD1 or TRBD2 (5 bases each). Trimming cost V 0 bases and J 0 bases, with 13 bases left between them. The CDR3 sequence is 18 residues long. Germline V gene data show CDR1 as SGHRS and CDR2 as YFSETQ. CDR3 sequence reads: CASSLVEGPLSGANVLTF. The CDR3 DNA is TGCGCCAGCAGCTTGGTAGAGGGGCCCCTCTCTGGGGCCAACGTCCTGACTTTC.

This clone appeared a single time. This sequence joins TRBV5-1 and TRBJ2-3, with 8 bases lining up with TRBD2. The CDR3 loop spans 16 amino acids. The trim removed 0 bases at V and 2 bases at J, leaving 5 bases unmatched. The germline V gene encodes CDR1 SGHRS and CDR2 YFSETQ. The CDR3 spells CASSLGSGAITDTQYF. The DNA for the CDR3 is TGCGCCAGCAGCTTGGGTAGCGGGGCCATCACAGATACGCAGTATTTT.

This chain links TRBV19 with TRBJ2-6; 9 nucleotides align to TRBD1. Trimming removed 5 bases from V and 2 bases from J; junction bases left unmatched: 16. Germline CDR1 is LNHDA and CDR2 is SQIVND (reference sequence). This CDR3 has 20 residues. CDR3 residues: CASSGALGQGRYAGANVLTF. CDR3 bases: TGTGCCAGTAGTGGGGCCCTAGGACAGGGGAGGTACGCTGGGGCCAACGTCCTGACTTTC. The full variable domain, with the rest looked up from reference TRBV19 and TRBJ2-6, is DGGITQSPKYLFRKEGQNVTLSCEQNLNHDAMYWYRQDPGQGLRLIYYSQIVNDFQKGDIAEGYSVSREKKESFPLTVTSAQKNPTAFYLCASSGALGQGRYAGANVLTFGAGSRLTVL.